This entry lists 23 T cell receptor beta chains sequenced from one sample in a study of blood T cells in healthy people across ages. A J-beta primer mix and a sample-barcoded 5' primer were used in a second PCR of about 7 to 11 cycles. TCRdb ran MiXCR on the 5' RACE reads and lists one entry per CDR3 protein. The sample holds around 1,900,000 distinct CDR3 sequences, about 39% seen once. The material sequenced was blood. The receptor source for this set is a human donor in good health.

This clonotype was counted only a few times. V is TRBV6-2 or TRBV6-3 and J is TRBJ2-3; D perhaps matches TRBD2 (6 bases). The germline gives CDR1 MNHEY, CDR2 SVGEGT. The CDR3 is 15 amino acids. Trimming stripped 2 bases from V and 4 bases from J, with 13 bases between. In nucleotides, the CDR3 is TGTGCCAGCAGTTACGTAGGCGGGGCGCCAGATACGCAGTATTTT. Translated: CASSYVGGAPDTQYF.

The chain recombines TRBV7-2 with TRBJ2-7; 7 bases align to TRBD1. This CDR3 comprises 14 residues. With V trimmed by 1 base and J by 6 bases, 6 bases remained unmatched. Germline CDR1 is SGHTA and CDR2 is FQGNSA. In DNA, the CDR3 is TGTGCCAGCAGCTTAGTACCAGGGGGTTCCGAGCAGTACTTC. This encodes CASSLVPGGSEQYF.

In this sample, this clonotype turned up a few times. The genes are TRBV7-2 and TRBJ2-7; 7 bases are shared with TRBD1. This CDR3 comprises 13 residues. Germline V gene sequence: CDR1 SGHTA, CDR2 FQGNSA. The junction had 6 bases not matched to a gene; V was cut back by 5 bases and J by 5 bases. CDR3 DNA: TGTGCCAGCAGCCCGGACAGGACGAACGAGCAGTACTTC. It specifies CASSPDRTNEQYF.

This clonotype showed up just once. This chain connects TRBV7-2 to TRBJ1-1, with D possibly matching TRBD1 (5 bases). Germline CDR1 SGHTA, CDR2 FQGNSA. V gave up 2 bases and J gave up 5 bases, with 21 bases separating them. The CDR3 extends over 17 amino acids. The CDR3: CASSLRSRVSLGTEAFF. CDR3 sequence (DNA): TGTGCCAGCAGCTTAAGGTCCAGGGTGAGTCTTGGGACTGAAGCTTTCTTT. Looking up the rest from reference TRBV7-2 and TRBJ1-1 gives the full variable domain: GAGVSQSPSNKVTEKGKDVELRCDPISGHTALYWYRQSLGQGLEFLIYFQGNSAPDKSGLPSDRFSAERTGGSVSTLTIQRTQQEDSAVYLCASSLRSRVSLGTEAFFGQGTRLTVV.

This chain connects TRBV28 to TRBJ2-3; 8 positions match TRBD2. The CDR3 runs 16 residues. Germline V CDR1 and CDR2: MDHEN, SYDVKM. Losses at the gene ends were 4 bases for V and 3 bases for J; bases not matched to a gene: 9. The chain's CDR3 is CASSSPGSGGTDTQYF. CDR3 DNA: TGTGCCAGCAGTTCCCCGGGGAGCGGGGGAACAGATACGCAGTATTTT.

The chain couples TRBV6-6 to TRBJ2-2; TRBD2 might be the D (6 bases). The CDR3 has 13 residues. The V gene lost 7 bases and the J gene lost 4 bases, with 10 bases spanning the gap. The germline gives CDR1 MNHNY, CDR2 SVGAGI (reference sequence). The CDR3 nucleotides are TGTGCCAGCACGGGACTGACCACCGGGGAGCTGTTTTTT. This sequence encodes CASTGLTTGELFF.

The chain has TRBV29-1 and TRBJ2-2, with D tentatively TRBD2 (6 bases). CDR1 is SQVTM and CDR2 is ANQGSEA in the germline V gene. CDR3 size: 11 residues. V was clipped by 7 bases and J by 4 bases, with 7 bases between them. Here the CDR3 reads CSAGLTGELFF. The CDR3 bases are TGCAGCGCGGGACTCACCGGGGAGCTGTTTTTT.

The chain carries TRBV21-1 and TRBJ2-1; TRBD1, as called in the table, went unchecked against the DNA. TRBV21-1 is a pseudogene segment. The CDR3 contains 12 residues. The CDR3 loop reads CAGPRVYNEQFF. As DNA, the CDR3 is TGTGCCGGACCCAGGGTTTACAATGAGCAGTTCTTC.

This clonotype was counted ten times or more. V usage is TRBV29-1 and J usage is TRBJ2-7, with a possible D match to TRBD1 (6 bases). Germline V gene data show CDR1 as SQVTM and CDR2 as ANQGSEA. This CDR3 region has 17 residues. V shed 0 bases and J shed 2 bases, with 20 bases lying between them. The CDR3 DNA reads TGCAGCGTTGAAGACCGCCTCCGGGACAAGTTCCCCTACGAGCAGTACTTC. This sequence encodes CSVEDRLRDKFPYEQYF.

The genes are TRBV7-9 and TRBJ2-6, with D maybe TRBD2 (5 bases). Deletions cut 8 bases from V and 1 base from J, with 15 bases between. The CDR3 length is 16 residues. Germline CDR1 and CDR2: SEHNR and FQNEAQ (reference sequence). CDR3 bases: TGTGCCAGCGCAAATATATGGGAGTCTGGGGCCAACGTCCTGACTTTC. Protein sequence: CASANIWESGANVLTF.

V is TRBV7-8 and J is TRBJ1-2; D uncertain. The V end was cut by 0 bases, the J end by 4 bases, with 12 bases between. The V gene's germline CDR1 is SGHVS and CDR2 FQNEAQ. This CDR3 region has 15 residues. The CDR3 sequence is CASSLARQEIYGYTF. The DNA for the CDR3 is TGTGCCAGCAGCTTAGCGAGGCAGGAGATCTATGGCTACACCTTC.

This clonotype has more than one count but fewer than ten. The chain carries TRBV10-3 and TRBJ1-2, with 8 positions matching TRBD1. V was clipped by 8 bases and J by 4 bases; unmatched bases: 6. The CDR3 runs 13 residues. Germline values: CDR1 ENHRY, CDR2 SYGVKD. The CDR3, as DNA: TGTGCCATCGGACAGGGCGAGAGCTATGGCTACACCTTC. Its translation is CAIGQGESYGYTF.

V and J are TRBV5-4 and TRBJ2-3; the match to TRBD2 covers 8 bases. This CDR3 contains 15 residues. The germline V gene has CDR1 SGHNT and CDR2 YYREEE (reference sequence). V shed 4 bases and J 0 bases; nucleotides not matched to a gene: 4. CDR3 DNA: TGTGCCAGCAGCAATGGCGGGGGGAGCACAGATACGCAGTATTTT. Its translation: CASSNGGGSTDTQYF. Based on the CDR3 plus reference TRBV5-4 and TRBJ2-3, the full variable domain is ETGVTQSPTHLIKTRGQQVTLRCSSQSGHNTVSWYQQALGQGPQFIFQYYREEENGRGNFPPRFSGLQFPNYSSELNVNALELDDSALYLCASSNGGGSTDTQYFGPGTRLTVL.

This clonotype was recorded a few times. The chain links TRBV4-2 to TRBJ1-1; no clear D. The CDR3 has 13 residues. The germline V gene encodes CDR1 LGHNA and CDR2 YNFKEQ. With 5 bases removed from V and 8 bases from J, the gap between germline ends came to 15 bases. CDR3 sequence (DNA): TGTGCCAGCAGCTCCGGCCTGGCAACGGAAGCTTTCTTT. Translation: CASSSGLATEAFF.

V is TRBV6-6 and J is TRBJ1-2; TRBD1 aligns across 7 bases. J gave up 11 bases and V 2 bases, and 14 bases lay outside the gene matches. CDR1 is MNHNY and CDR2 is SVGAGI in the germline V gene (reference sequence). The CDR3 is 15 amino acids. The chain's CDR3 is CASSYPRPRGARYTF. The DNA of the CDR3 is TGTGCCAGCAGTTACCCCCGTCCCAGGGGGGCCAGGTACACCTTC.

This clonotype was counted between two and nine times. The rearrangement joins TRBV4-3 to TRBJ2-7, with 7 nucleotides matching TRBD2. The CDR3 totals 15 residues. Germline loops: CDR1 LGHNA, CDR2 YSLEER. V lost 3 bases to trimming and J lost 3 bases; unmatched junction nucleotides: 8. CDR3 sequence (DNA): TGCGCCAGCAGCCACGCGGGGGTTCCATTCTACGAGCAGTACTTC. Translating it yields CASSHAGVPFYEQYF.

The CDR3 is CSARSFKGNQETQYF. CDR3 nucleotide sequence: TGCAGTGCCCGCTCTTTTAAGGGGAACCAAGAGACCCAGTACTTC. The V and J genes are TRBV20-1 and TRBJ2-5, with D perhaps matching TRBD1 (5 bases). CDR3 length: 15 amino acids. Trimming shortened V by 6 bases and J by 0 bases, and 17 bases separated the two germline ends. Looked up from germline, CDR1 is DFQATT and CDR2 is SNEGSKA (reference sequence).

This rearrangement joins TRBV27 to TRBJ1-5; 10 bases are a match to TRBD1. The germline gives CDR1 MNHEY, CDR2 SMNVEV (reference sequence). The CDR3 contains 15 residues. V was pared by 6 bases and J by 7 bases, with 9 bases of the junction left unmatched. CDR3 coding DNA: TGTGCCAGCAGGATTGGGACAGGGGATCGACAGCCCCAGCATTTT. This sequence encodes CASRIGTGDRQPQHF.

The chain uses TRBV7-2 and TRBJ1-1; D possibly corresponds to TRBD1 (5 bases). Germline V gene data show CDR1 as SGHTA and CDR2 as FQGNSA. V lost 5 bases and J 0 bases, leaving 13 bases between the germline ends. The CDR3 has 15 residues. CDR3 bases: TGTGCCAGCAGCCCGGGACCTCAATTGAACACTGAAGCTTTCTTT. The encoded protein is CASSPGPQLNTEAFF.

The chain employs TRBV4-3 and TRBJ2-7; a weak D match, TRBD1 (6 bases). V lost 1 base to trimming and J lost 4 bases, with 20 bases between them. Germline CDR1 is LGHNA and CDR2 is YSLEER. This CDR3 spans 17 amino acids. CDR3 sequence reads: CASSQGPLVEGGYEQYF. In nucleotides, the CDR3 is TGCGCCAGCAGCCAAGGACCCCTCGTTGAAGGGGGATACGAGCAGTACTTC.

This clonotype was observed a few times. CDR3 coding DNA: TGTGCCAGCAGTTTTGGGCCTCCCCCCTCCTACAATGAGCAGTTCTTC. It yields the protein CASSFGPPPSYNEQFF. The chain carries TRBV12-3 or TRBV12-4 and TRBJ2-1; D remains unclear. V shed 3 bases and J shed 0 bases, with 12 bases lying between them. The CDR3 is 16 amino acids.

The chain carries TRBV2 and TRBJ2-5; D remains ambiguous. Trimming cost V 4 bases and J 2 bases, with 8 bases left between them. From germline, CDR1 is SNHLY and CDR2 FYNNEI. This CDR3 is 13 amino acids long. This CDR3 reads CASSAVLQETQYF. The CDR3 bases are TGTGCCAGCAGTGCAGTCCTACAAGAGACCCAGTACTTC.

The V gene is TRBV4-3, the J gene TRBJ2-1, with 8 nucleotides matching TRBD2. CDR3 length: 15 amino acids. Germline loops: CDR1 LGHNA, CDR2 YSLEER. V trimming: 1 base; J trimming: 9 bases; junction bases outside the gene matches: 8. The CDR3 nucleotides read TGCGCCAGCAGCCAAGCGAGCGGGGGAGAGGGTGAGCAGTTCTTC. It is translated as CASSQASGGEGEQFF.